The 27 T cell receptor beta chains below all came from one sample that was sequenced in a study of T-cell reconstitution after alpha-beta-depleted transplantation in children. Library preparation (for TCRbeta) was performed with unique molecular identifiers. TCRdb ran MiXCR on the PCR reads and lists one entry per CDR3 protein. The sample yields about 500,000 distinct CDR3 sequences, 32% seen once. The material was PBMCs from the stem cell graft donor, obtained from the stem cell graft. These receptors all come from a human donor who donated a stem cell graft to a child with aplastic anemia.

The chain carries TRBV24-1 and TRBJ2-1, with 9 bases aligning to TRBD1. The germline CDR1 and CDR2 sequences are KGHDR and SFDVKD. V gave up 0 bases and J gave up 12 bases; unmatched junction bases: 2. CDR3 length: 13 residues. The CDR3 spells CATSDLQDRGQFF. The CDR3 region has the DNA TGTGCCACCAGTGATTTGCAGGACAGGGGGCAGTTCTTC.

The CDR3 nucleotides read TGTGCCAGCAGCTTAGACGGGAGGGTCGTGGATGAGCAGTTCTTC. Translation gives CASSLDGRVVDEQFF. The chain employs TRBV7-2 and TRBJ2-1, with 8 bases that match TRBD2. Germline trimming cut 1 base from V and 8 bases from J; bases unmatched to any gene: 7. CDR3 size: 15 residues. From germline, CDR1 is SGHTA and CDR2 FQGNSA.

A few counts support this clonotype. The chain has TRBV6-4 and TRBJ2-1; maybe TRBD1 (6 bases). The germline gives CDR1 MRHNA, CDR2 SNTAGT. The CDR3 covers 15 residues. V gave up 6 bases and J gave up 2 bases, with 14 bases separating them. CDR3 DNA sequence: TGTGCCAGCAGCGAAGCGGCAGGGGCCTACAATGAGCAGTTCTTC. As protein: CASSEAAGAYNEQFF.

This clonotype showed up just a few times. V gene TRBV29-1 combines with J gene TRBJ1-2; D may be TRBD1 (6 bases). CDR3 length: 11 amino acids. The V and J ends lost 3 bases and 8 bases respectively, with 10 bases between them. Per germline, CDR1 SQVTM and CDR2 ANQGSEA. The CDR3 nucleotides are TGCAGCGTTGAGGCCCAGGGGGGCTACACCTTC. Amino acids: CSVEAQGGYTF.

The rearrangement links TRBV5-1 to TRBJ1-5; TRBD1 might be the D (5 bases). The CDR3 is 13 residues long. The V end was cut by 4 bases, the J end by 4 bases, with 9 bases between. In germline, CDR1 is SGHRS, CDR2 YFSETQ. The CDR3 reads CASSGAGNQPQHF. DNA for the CDR3: TGCGCCAGCAGCGGCGCAGGGAATCAGCCCCAGCATTTT.

This clonotype occurred a few times. The chain employs TRBV20-1 and TRBJ2-5; 7 bases are shared with TRBD2. The trim removed 2 bases at V and 7 bases at J, leaving 10 bases unmatched. Germline values: CDR1 DFQATT, CDR2 SNEGSKA (reference sequence). There are 14 residues in the CDR3. CDR3 sequence: CSARSVSGGRTQYF. The CDR3 DNA reads as TGCAGTGCTAGATCTGTGTCTGGCGGGAGGACCCAGTACTTC.

In this sample, this clonotype turned up a few times. The rearrangement joins TRBV6-5 to TRBJ2-2; 9 bases are a match to TRBD2. The CDR3 is made up of 15 amino acids. Germline CDR1 and CDR2: MNHEY and SVGAGI. J lost 4 bases, V lost 2 bases, and 2 bases had no gene match. CDR3 sequence: CASSYRGRATGELFF. The CDR3 nucleotides are TGTGCCAGCAGTTACCGCGGGAGGGCCACCGGGGAGCTGTTTTTT.

The rearrangement uses TRBV7-2 and TRBJ2-5; TRBD2 matches at 12 bases. Germline V gene lookup returns CDR1 SGHTA and CDR2 FQGNSA. The V segment lost 4 bases and the J segment 2 bases; nucleotides outside the gene matches: 5. The CDR3 length is 16 residues. The CDR3 here is CASSSKGLAGQETQYF. The CDR3 DNA is TGTGCCAGCAGCTCAAAAGGACTAGCGGGACAAGAGACCCAGTACTTC.

This clonotype was observed a few times. The chain joins TRBV7-8 to TRBJ2-1, with D unresolved. The length of the CDR3 is 12 residues. Trimming cost V 5 bases and J 8 bases, with 10 bases left between them. Germline values: CDR1 SGHVS, CDR2 FQNEAQ. The CDR3 nucleotides are TGTGCCAGCAGCCCTGAGGCCTATGAGCAGTTCTTC. Residues: CASSPEAYEQFF.

The gene calls are TRBV18 and TRBJ1-6, with D possibly being TRBD1 (6 bases). Looked up from germline, CDR1 is KGHSH and CDR2 is LQKENI. CDR3 length equals 15 residues. V shed 4 bases and J shed 10 bases, with 17 bases lying between them. In DNA form, the CDR3 reads TGTGCCAGCTCACTAGAACAGGGAACCCAATCACCCCTCCACTTT. It yields the protein CASSLEQGTQSPLHF.

This clonotype was detected only a few times. The chain links TRBV4-1 to TRBJ1-3; D unclear. The CDR3 consists of 16 residues. V lost 4 bases and J 0 bases, leaving 13 bases between the germline ends. CDR1 is MGHRA and CDR2 is YSYEKL in the germline V gene. CDR3 nucleotides: TGCGCCAGCAGCCGAGAGACGGATCTCTCTGGAAACACCATATATTTT. It specifies CASSRETDLSGNTIYF.

The chain recombines TRBV20-1 with TRBJ1-3; the D gene is possibly TRBD1 (5 bases). With 2 bases removed from V and 8 bases from J, the gap between germline ends came to 25 bases. CDR3 length: 17 residues. CDR1 and CDR2 from the germline V gene are DFQATT and SNEGSKA (reference sequence). CDR3 protein: CSARLVQDSLVFDTIYF. The CDR3, as DNA: TGCAGTGCTAGACTTGTACAGGACTCTCTCGTTTTTGACACCATATATTTT.

CDR3 sequence (DNA): TGTGCCACCACCGCGGGAGTGTTCTCCTACGAGCAGTACTTC. Its translation is CATTAGVFSYEQYF. The gene calls are TRBV28 and TRBJ2-7; 7 bases match TRBD2. Germline V gene sequence: CDR1 MDHEN, CDR2 SYDVKM. V lost 10 bases to trimming and J lost 0 bases; unmatched junction nucleotides: 9. The CDR3 runs to 14 residues.

This clonotype was seen more than once but under ten times. V is TRBV4-1 and J is TRBJ2-7; 11 positions match TRBD1. After removal of 6 bases from V and 2 bases from J, the junction contained 6 bases not matched to a gene. This CDR3 contains 15 residues. CDR1 and CDR2 (germline): MGHRA, YSYEKL. The CDR3 nucleotides read TGCGCCAGCAGGAGTGCGGGACAGGGGGCCTACGAGCAGTACTTC. It codes for CASRSAGQGAYEQYF.

There are a few counts of this clonotype. The CDR3 DNA is TGTGCCAGCAGTTACCGGACGATACCAGGAACTTTCGGGCCTGCATATAATTCACCCCTCCACTTT. This translates into CASSYRTIPGTFGPAYNSPLHF. V is TRBV6-2 or TRBV6-3 and J is TRBJ1-6; no clear D gene. The CDR3 sequence is 22 residues long. V was shortened by 2 bases and J by 4 bases, with 30 bases between the two germline ends. The germline CDR1 and CDR2 sequences are MNHEY and SVGEGT.

This clonotype turned up a few times. The chain uses TRBV10-3 and TRBJ2-7; 7 bases line up with TRBD1. The CDR3 spans 14 residues. The germline V gene has CDR1 ENHRY and CDR2 SYGVKD. V lost 6 bases to trimming and J lost 3 bases; unmatched junction nucleotides: 8. The CDR3 protein is CAISRGQSNYEQYV. Written as DNA, the CDR3 is TGTGCCATCAGCAGGGGACAGTCTAACTACGAGCAGTACGTC.

This chain links TRBV19 with TRBJ2-3; D is undetermined. Trimming took 3 bases from V and 2 from J, leaving 12 bases between them. Per the germline V gene, CDR1 is LNHDA and CDR2 is SQIVND (reference sequence). The CDR3 is 15 amino acids. CDR3 coding DNA: TGTGCCAGTAGTATTAGAACAGCTTCCACAGATACGCAGTATTTT. Amino acids: CASSIRTASTDTQYF.

The chain recombines TRBV24-1 with TRBJ2-1; 12 bases agree with TRBD2. The V and J ends lost 3 bases and 7 bases, in that order; junction bases with no gene match: 6. Germline assignment: CDR1 KGHDR and CDR2 SFDVKD. The CDR3 length is 16 residues. CDR3 nucleotides: TGTGCCACCAGTGATCCGACTAGCGGGAGTGATAATGAGCAGTTCTTC. Its translation is CATSDPTSGSDNEQFF.

The J gene is TRBJ2-1, the V gene TRBV10-3; D possibly corresponds to TRBD2 (5 bases). CDR1 and CDR2 from the germline V gene are ENHRY and SYGVKD. V was trimmed by 7 bases and J by 6 bases, leaving 13 bases between them. CDR3 length: 13 amino acids. Here the CDR3 DNA reads TGTGCCATCAAGAGTAGCGATGGCAATGAGCAGTTCTTC. Its translation: CAIKSSDGNEQFF.

There are a few counts of this clonotype. This chain's CDR3 is CASSFRQASSGANVLTF. As DNA, the CDR3 is TGTGCCAGCAGTTTCAGACAGGCCAGCTCTGGGGCCAACGTCCTGACTTTC. The rearrangement joins TRBV12-3 or TRBV12-4 to TRBJ2-6; D is possibly TRBD1 (6 bases). CDR3 length: 17 residues. The V and J ends lost 3 bases and 0 bases respectively, with 12 bases between them.

The gene calls are TRBV29-1 and TRBJ2-7; D ambiguous. The length of the CDR3 is 13 residues. Germline V lookup: CDR1 SQVTM, CDR2 ANQGSEA. Trimming stripped 5 bases from V and 0 bases from J, with 11 bases between. CDR3 DNA sequence: TGCAGCGTTATGAGTAAAAGCTCCTACGAGCAGTACTTC. Residues: CSVMSKSSYEQYF.

The chain combines TRBV7-2 with TRBJ2-1; 8 nucleotides align to TRBD2. CDR1 is SGHTA, CDR2 FQGNSA, per germline. Trimming removed 1 base from V and 7 bases from J; junction bases left unmatched: 6. The CDR3 contains 15 residues. The chain's CDR3 is CASSLVGTSLNEQFF. CDR3 DNA: TGTGCCAGCAGCTTAGTAGGGACTAGTCTTAATGAGCAGTTCTTC.

The genes are TRBV19 and TRBJ1-5; a weak D match, TRBD1 (5 bases). V lost 3 bases to trimming and J lost 1 base, with 13 bases between them. This CDR3 contains 16 residues. Germline CDR1 and CDR2: LNHDA and SQIVND (reference sequence). CDR3 region: CASSMGRGKSNQPQHF. Here the CDR3 DNA reads TGTGCCAGTAGTATGGGTCGGGGGAAAAGCAATCAGCCCCAGCATTTT.

CDR3 protein: CASSQVFGEKLFF. The CDR3 DNA reads TGCGCCAGCAGCCAAGTGTTCGGGGAAAAACTGTTTTTT. The chain uses TRBV5-1 and TRBJ1-4; D remains ambiguous. Between the trimmed V and J ends, which lost 4 bases and 8 bases, there was a span of 12 bases. The CDR3 spans 13 residues. Germline V CDR1 and CDR2: SGHRS, YFSETQ. The whole variable domain, filled in from reference TRBV5-1 and TRBJ1-4, reads KAGVTQTPRYLIKTRGQQVTLSCSPISGHRSVSWYQQTPGQGLQFLFEYFSETQRNKGNFPGRFSGRQFSNSRSEMNVSTLELGDSALYLCASSQVFGEKLFFGSGTQLSVL.

This clonotype was detected only once. The chain is built from TRBV18 and TRBJ1-1; weak D call: TRBD1 (6 bases). This CDR3 has 15 residues. Germline V lookup: CDR1 KGHSH, CDR2 LQKENI. V was cut by 4 bases and J by 4 bases, with 16 bases left in between. CDR3 amino acids: CASSLEARGGTEAFF. CDR3 nucleotide sequence: TGTGCCAGCTCACTAGAAGCCAGGGGTGGCACTGAAGCTTTCTTT.

The CDR3 DNA sequence: TGCAGCGTTGAAGGCGGGGCTAACCGAGAGACCCAGTACTTC. As protein: CSVEGGANRETQYF. V and J are TRBV29-1 and TRBJ2-5; a possible D gene is TRBD2 (6 bases). The CDR3 sequence is 14 residues long. The V gene lost 1 base and the J gene lost 4 bases, with 13 bases spanning the gap. Germline-derived CDR1 and CDR2 are SQVTM and ANQGSEA.

This clonotype has a handful of counts. The chain joins TRBV11-2 to TRBJ2-1; TRBD2 aligns across 9 bases. The germline CDR1 and CDR2 sequences are SGHAT and FQNNGV. This CDR3 region has 14 residues. V shed 6 bases, J shed 7 bases, and the junction held 7 bases outside the gene matches. The CDR3: CASRWGLASNEQFF. The CDR3, as DNA: TGTGCCAGCAGATGGGGACTAGCAAGTAATGAGCAGTTCTTC.